This T cell receptor (beta chain) was profiled in a study of regulatory T cells in long-lasting Graves disease. J gave up 4 bases and V 6 bases, and 10 bases lay outside the gene matches. The germline V gene has CDR1 SQVTM and CDR2 ANQGSEA. The CDR3 is made up of 14 amino acids. Indicated time point: persistent/refractory GD, antithyroid drugs over 5 years with positive TRAb. PBMC RNA was the source of the TCR library. The authors built TCR beta libraries using iRepertoire HTBI primers and Arm-PCR of CDR3 regions. A single record per CDR3 protein comes from TCRdb applying MiXCR to the multiplex PCR reads. Of about 430,000 distinct CDR3 sequences in the sample, 21% were seen once.

This clonotype originated in a female donor with Graves disease. This chain joins TRBV29-1 and TRBJ2-7, with 9 bases aligning to TRBD1. The starting material was peripheral blood mononuclear cells (PBMCs), obtained when the disease was refractory, from a patient treated with antithyroid drugs. The DNA for the CDR3 is TGCAGCGTCGGACTGACAGGGGGTGGGTACGAGCAGTACTTC. Translation: CSVGLTGGGYEQYF.